A selection of T cell receptor beta chains follows, all from one sample in a study of T cells in Graves' hyperthyroidism and ophthalmopathy. TCRdb used MiXCR to reprocess the multiplex PCR reads, holding one entry per CDR3 protein. The sample yields roughly 290,000 distinct CDR3 sequences, around 13% seen once. Material: blood. These receptors originate from a woman in her thirties or forties with Graves' hyperthyroidism. Both conserved end residues are part of each CDR3. D genes are given only for firm matches. Not every row has a clone size; where given, it reads once, few, many or a size class.

abundance	d_gene	v_gene	j_gene	CDR3aa	CDR3nt
many	NA	TRBV12-3/TRBV12-4	TRBJ2-5	CASSLSETQYF	TGTGCCAGCAGTTTATCAGAGACCCAGTACTTC
NA	NA	TRBV4-1	TRBJ2-7	CASRPTGRKVYEQYF	TGCGCCAGCAGGCCCACAGGGAGGAAAGTCTACGAGCAGTACTTC
many	NA	TRBV12-3/TRBV12-4	TRBJ1-2	CASSPRGTSSYGYTF	TGTGCCAGCAGTCCAAGGGGGACCTCTTCCTATGGCTACACCTTC
NA	NA	TRBV7-2	TRBJ1-1	CASTPGSGVAEAFF	TGTGCCAGCACCCCGGGGAGCGGCGTCGCTGAAGCTTTCTTT
NA	NA	TRBV20-1	TRBJ2-3	CSAPTPHSTDTQYF	TGCAGTGCACCGACACCTCATAGCACAGATACGCAGTATTTT
many	TRBD2	TRBV2	TRBJ2-7	CASSGTSSWGEQYF	TGTGCCAGCAGCGGGACTAGCTCTTGGGGGGAGCAGTACTTC
many	TRBD2	TRBV10-3	TRBJ2-3	CAISESRTSGPSGTQYF	TGTGCCATCAGTGAGTCGAGGACTAGCGGGCCGAGCGGTACGCAGTATTTT
NA	TRBD2	TRBV5-1	TRBJ2-5	CASSEGGKETQYF	TGCGCCAGCAGCGAGGGAGGGAAAGAGACCCAGTACTTC
many	NA	TRBV2	TRBJ1-1	CASRAGGNTEAFF	TGTGCCAGCAGGGCGGGTGGAAACACTGAAGCTTTCTTT
NA	TRBD2	TRBV6-1	TRBJ2-2	CASQLAEGGGGELFF	TGTGCCAGCCAACTAGCGGAGGGGGGTGGCGGGGAGCTGTTTTTT
many	NA	TRBV5-5	TRBJ2-1	CASSLAVNEQFF	TGTGCCAGCAGCTTGGCAGTCAATGAGCAGTTCTTC
many	TRBD1	TRBV7-9	TRBJ2-5	CASSSGQQETQYF	TGTGCCAGCAGCTCGGGACAGCAAGAGACCCAGTACTTC
many	NA	TRBV7-2	TRBJ1-1	CASSSGIFMNTEAFF	TGTGCCAGCAGCAGCGGGATTTTCATGAACACTGAAGCTTTCTTT
NA	TRBD1	TRBV12-3/TRBV12-4	TRBJ2-1	CASSSGDRGTYNEQFF	TGTGCCAGCAGTTCGGGCGACAGGGGAACCTACAATGAGCAGTTCTTC
many	NA	TRBV11-2	TRBJ1-1	CASNRGGVNTEAFF	TGTGCCAGCAACCGAGGGGGGGTGAACACTGAAGCTTTCTTT
many	TRBD2	TRBV2	TRBJ2-3	CASTMASGTDTQYF	TGTGCCAGCACGATGGCTAGCGGAACAGATACGCAGTATTTT
many	NA	TRBV7-9	TRBJ2-5	CASSPRDADRHEQETQYF	TGTGCCAGCAGCCCGAGGGACGCGGACCGCCACGAGCAAGAGACCCAGTACTTC
many	NA	TRBV10-3	TRBJ2-7	CAISRSSYEQYF	TGTGCCATCAGCCGGTCCTCCTACGAGCAGTACTTC
many	TRBD2	TRBV9	TRBJ2-7	CASSPGLAETGYEQYF	TGTGCCAGCAGCCCGGGACTAGCGGAAACGGGGTACGAGCAGTACTTC
NA	NA	TRBV5-4	TRBJ1-5	CASSLAGHNQPQHF	TGTGCCAGCAGCTTGGCAGGACACAATCAGCCCCAGCATTTT
medium-sized	TRBD1	TRBV24-1	TRBJ2-1	CATTGTGAWNEQFF	TGTGCCACCACCGGGACAGGGGCCTGGAATGAGCAGTTCTTC
NA	TRBD1	TRBV5-1	TRBJ1-2	CASSSRQGSNYGYTF	TGCGCCAGCAGCTCCCGACAGGGGTCTAACTATGGCTACACCTTC